This TCR beta chain was sequenced in a study of blood T cell repertoires in COVID-19. Looking at the study overall: Spain, Italy and the United States supplied samples that represented acute and convalescent COVID-19. T cells, B-cell-depleted T cells, or PBMCs supplied cDNA or gDNA.

This clone appeared once. CDR3 length: 14 residues. With 3 bases removed from V and 0 bases from J, the gap between germline ends came to 9 bases. CDR1 is DFQATT and CDR2 is SNEGSKA in the germline V gene (reference sequence). Under the authors' procedure: Estimated nucleated cell counts came from reference gene primer amplification. Sequencing was performed with immunoSEQ multiplex PCR; in TCRdb, only in-frame clones are kept and a portion is missing. The D gene and trimming were derived from the DNA, and the V and J assignments and clone size from that table. The table has some 200,000 clones, less than 90% seen once.

The chain links TRBV20-1 to TRBJ2-1; D is unresolved. This TCR came from an elderly woman with active or convalescent COVID-19. Sequencing used peripheral blood. CDR3 DNA sequence: TGCAGTGCTAGTGGCGTTAGCTCCTACAATGAGCAGTTCTTC. Translation: CSASGVSSYNEQFF.